This T cell receptor beta chain was sequenced in a study of vaccination and CD4 T cells after COVID-19. Documented treatment: approximately nine-day PBMC culture with coronavirus spike peptide pools or control peptides (ViraFEST assay). An Oncomine TCR Beta short-read assay was used to sequence the DNA from cultured CD4+ T cells. Each CDR3 protein is one row after TCRdb ran MiXCR on the PCR reads. The sample holds 6,500 to 8,500 distinct CDR3 sequences, roughly 74% seen once. Trimming pared 6 bases from V and 3 bases from J, leaving 9 bases between. CDR1 and CDR2 from the germline V gene are MNHEY and SVGEGT. This CDR3 is built from 12 residues. General study results and limits: Median SARS-CoV-2-reactive clonotype numbers went from roughly 22 to 38; this increase was not significant.

The sample holds one count of this clonotype. Its antigen is undetermined. The chain is built from TRBV6-2 or TRBV6-3 and TRBJ2-7; D is possibly TRBD2 (5 bases). The material sequenced was CD4+ T cells from blood, cultured in vitro. The clonotype was recovered from a human donor who had recovered from COVID-19. This CDR3 is CASRDGLYEQYF. CDR3 nucleotide sequence: TGTGCCAGCAGGGACGGACTCTACGAGCAGTACTTC.